This T cell receptor beta chain is from a study of monozygotic twins with inflammatory bowel disease. TCRdb re-analyzed the 5' RACE reads; it lists each CDR3 protein once, without DNA. The table lists just over 300,000 distinct CDR3 sequences, with 5% to 6% in the top ten. This receptor was taken from a human donor with ulcerative colitis or Crohn's disease, or a healthy co-twin of an affected twin (not recorded which). Sequencing was done on a sample of blood.

CDR3 in amino acids: CASSWRTGLTGNTIYF. The V call is TRBV11-2, the J call TRBJ1-3; without DNA, the TCRdb call of TRBD1 cannot be checked. The CDR3 extends over 16 amino acids. CDR1 is SGHAT and CDR2 is FQNNGV in the germline V gene. Full variable domain (remainder filled in from reference TRBV11-2 and TRBJ1-3): EAGVAQSPRYKIIEKRQSVAFWCNPISGHATLYWYQQILGQGPKLLIQFQNNGVVDDSQLPKDRFSAERLKGVDSTLKIQPAKLEDSAVYLCASSWRTGLTGNTIYFGEGSWLTVV.